This is a list of T cell receptor beta chains from one sample in a study of a mutant IDH1 vaccine in newly diagnosed glioma. Their specific antigens are unknown. The repertoire was sequenced with immunoSEQ multiplex PCR; TCRdb's copy has only in-frame clones and lacks some. The profile shows some 27,000 clones, approximately 80% of them singletons. The source material was PBMCs, sampled from a glioma patient whose treatment included an IDH1 peptide vaccine. These receptor sequences come from a woman in her 30s with glioma. The CDR3 runs from the conserved cysteine through the conserved F or W. D genes are given only for firm matches. The size field is filled for only some rows; it gives once, few, many or a size class.

d_gene,v_gene,abundance,j_gene,CDR3aa,CDR3nt
.,TRBV25-1,.,TRBJ1-4,CASSGWAGEEKLFF,TGTGCCAGCAGTGGATGGGCTGGGGAAGAAAAACTGTTTTTT
TRBD1,TRBV19,.,TRBJ1-2,CASSLGQGMYGYTF,TGTGCCAGTAGTCTGGGACAGGGGATGTATGGCTACACCTTC
.,TRBV25-1,.,TRBJ1-2,CASKNPYGYTF,TGTGCCAGTAAAAACCCCTATGGCTACACCTTC
.,TRBV27,.,TRBJ2-3,CASSLFLGLGDTQYF,TGTGCCAGCAGTTTATTCTTGGGGCTCGGGGATACGCAGTATTTT
.,TRBV29-1,.,TRBJ2-5,CSVGRQPVGQETQYF,TGCAGCGTTGGTCGGCAGCCGGTGGGACAAGAGACCCAGTACTTC
.,TRBV5-6,few,TRBJ1-1,CASSLLGRAANTEAFF,TGTGCCAGCAGCTTGCTGGGCAGGGCGGCGAACACTGAAGCTTTCTTT
.,TRBV7-2,once,TRBJ1-5,CASREGTLPNQPQHF,TGTGCCAGCAGGGAGGGGACCCTACCGAATCAGCCCCAGCATTTT
TRBD1,TRBV7-7,.,TRBJ2-7,CASSPGTGVIGFEQYF,TGTGCTAGCAGCCCCGGGACAGGGGTCATAGGGTTCGAGCAGTACTTC
.,TRBV6-1,few,TRBJ1-2,CASSERGARDGYTF,TGTGCCAGCAGTGAAAGAGGGGCGAGAGACGGCTACACCTTC
TRBD1,TRBV5-6,.,TRBJ1-4,CASSFQGVTNEKLFF,TGTGCCAGCAGCTTCCAGGGGGTAACTAATGAAAAACTGTTTTTT
TRBD1,TRBV7-2,.,TRBJ2-7,CASSLDRGPYEQYF,TGTGCCAGCAGCCTGGACAGGGGGCCCTACGAGCAGTACTTC
.,TRBV4-2,.,TRBJ2-7,CASSPAILSEYEQYF,TGTGCCAGCAGCCCGGCAATCCTGAGCGAGTACGAGCAGTACTTC
TRBD1,TRBV7-9,.,TRBJ2-2,CASSLGQGDTGELFF,TGTGCCAGCAGCTTAGGACAGGGGGACACCGGGGAGCTGTTTTTT
TRBD1,TRBV6-4,.,TRBJ1-6,CATRRGQDNSPLHF,TGTGCCACACGCCGGGGACAGGACAATTCACCCCTCCACTTT
.,TRBV2,.,TRBJ1-4,CASSEGGANEKLFF,TGTGCCAGCAGTGAAGGGGGGGCTAATGAAAAACTGTTTTTT
.,TRBV7-9,.,TRBJ1-1,CASSLATDALEAFF,TGTGCCAGCAGCTTAGCGACGGACGCCCTAGAAGCTTTCTTT
.,TRBV6-5,.,TRBJ1-1,CASNFRDGEAFF,TGTGCCAGCAATTTCCGGGACGGAGAAGCTTTCTTT
.,TRBV7-3,.,TRBJ2-2,CASSSSSTHRELFF,TGTGCCAGCAGCTCAAGCTCCACCCACCGGGAGCTGTTTTTT
TRBD1,TRBV7-9,.,TRBJ1-6,CAIPGTGENSPLHF,TGTGCCATACCCGGGACAGGGGAAAATTCACCCCTCCACTTT
TRBD1,TRBV13,.,TRBJ2-7,CASSQSNRQGGVWGQYF,TGTGCCAGCAGCCAGAGTAATCGACAGGGGGGGGTCTGGGGGCAGTACTTC
TRBD1,TRBV5-1,.,TRBJ1-1,CASTSGTGNTEAFF,TGCGCCAGCACCTCCGGGACAGGGAACACTGAAGCTTTCTTT
TRBD1,TRBV28,.,TRBJ2-2,CASSFLQGDTGELFF,TGTGCCAGCAGTTTTCTACAGGGGGACACCGGGGAGCTGTTTTTT
TRBD1,TRBV18,once,TRBJ1-1,CASSRLGTGGNTEAFF,TGTGCCAGCTCACGCTTGGGGACAGGCGGGAACACTGAAGCTTTCTTT
.,TRBV5-1,.,TRBJ2-5,CASSLSGQVETQYF,TGCGCCAGCAGCTTGTCAGGGCAGGTGGAGACCCAGTACTTC
TRBD1,TRBV7-9,.,TRBJ1-6,CASSRDRGNSPLHF,TGTGCCAGCAGCCGGGACAGGGGAAATTCACCCCTCCACTTT
.,TRBV5-1,.,TRBJ2-3,CASSRRDGDTQYF,TGCGCCAGCAGCAGGCGGGACGGGGATACGCAGTATTTT
.,TRBV19,.,TRBJ1-1,CASSIGSRGNTEAFF,TGTGCCAGTAGTATCGGGTCTAGGGGAAACACTGAAGCTTTCTTT
TRBD2,TRBV2,.,TRBJ2-5,CATATSGGRETQYF,TGTGCCACTGCGACTAGCGGGGGCCGGGAGACCCAGTACTTC
TRBD1,TRBV5-1,.,TRBJ1-3,CASSIVTGAGNTIYF,TGCGCCAGCAGCATCGTGACAGGGGCTGGAAACACCATATATTTT
.,TRBV5-8,.,TRBJ1-5,CASSSGDNYSNQPQHF,TGTGCCAGCAGCTCCGGGGACAATTATAGCAATCAGCCCCAGCATTTT
.,TRBV7-8,once,TRBJ2-7,CASSTRGSWEQYF,TGTGCCAGCAGCACACGGGGGTCCTGGGAGCAGTACTTC
.,TRBV11-2,.,TRBJ1-1,CASSSIRTTAPLSNTEAFF,TGTGCCAGCAGCTCCATCCGGACTACGGCGCCTTTATCGAACACTGAAGCTTTCTTT
TRBD1,TRBV4-2,.,TRBJ1-2,CASSQDRGGRTNYGYTF,TGTGCCAGCAGCCAAGATCGAGGGGGCAGAACTAACTATGGCTACACCTTC
.,TRBV7-2,.,TRBJ2-5,CASSFLATQETQYF,TGTGCCAGCAGCTTTCTAGCGACCCAAGAGACCCAGTACTTC
.,TRBV19,.,TRBJ2-7,CASSIVGRPGHEQYF,TGTGCCAGTAGTATCGTGGGGCGGCCGGGCCACGAGCAGTACTTC
TRBD2,TRBV4-2,.,TRBJ2-7,CASSPVAGELRYEQYF,TGTGCCAGCAGCCCCGTCGCGGGGGAATTACGGTACGAGCAGTACTTC
TRBD1,TRBV2,.,TRBJ1-1,CASRRQGIAFF,TGTGCCAGCAGGAGACAGGGCATAGCTTTCTTT
TRBD1,TRBV9,.,TRBJ2-7,CASSVGGGTGGREQYF,TGTGCCAGCAGCGTGGGTGGCGGGACAGGGGGGCGCGAGCAGTACTTC
TRBD1,TRBV5-8,few,TRBJ2-7,CASSLAPGGQNEQYF,TGTGCCAGCAGCTTGGCCCCAGGGGGCCAAAACGAGCAGTACTTC
.,TRBV5-1,.,TRBJ1-1,CASSNGQPNTEAFF,TGCGCCAGCAGCAACGGACAACCGAACACTGAAGCTTTCTTT
TRBD2,TRBV4-1,.,TRBJ2-3,CASSQGASGASTDTQYF,TGCGCCAGCAGCCAAGGGGCTAGCGGAGCTAGCACAGATACGCAGTATTTT
.,TRBV29-1,.,TRBJ2-1,CSVVRWEGYNEQFF,TGCAGCGTTGTCCGGTGGGAAGGCTACAATGAGCAGTTCTTC
.,TRBV5-1,.,TRBJ2-6,CASSLQGTGANVLTF,TGCGCCAGCAGCCTACAGGGTACTGGGGCCAACGTCCTGACTTTC
.,TRBV19,.,TRBJ1-1,CASSVGNTEAFF,TGTGCCAGTAGCGTTGGGAACACTGAAGCTTTCTTT
.,TRBV9,.,TRBJ1-4,CASSERGVGTELFF,TGTGCCAGCAGCGAGAGAGGGGTGGGGACGGAACTGTTTTTT
.,TRBV6-5,.,TRBJ1-2,CASSYRGAGYTF,TGTGCCAGCAGTTACCGTGGGGCTGGCTACACCTTC
.,TRBV2,.,TRBJ1-3,CAGKKGGVRNTIYF,TGTGCCGGCAAAAAGGGGGGGGTTAGGAACACCATATATTTT
TRBD1,TRBV5-1,.,TRBJ1-1,CASRYTGTGLNTEAFF,TGCGCCAGCAGATACACCGGGACAGGATTGAACACTGAAGCTTTCTTT
.,TRBV7-7,.,TRBJ1-1,CASSLKASTEAFF,TGTGCCAGCAGCTTAAAGGCTAGCACTGAAGCTTTCTTT
TRBD2,TRBV5-6,.,TRBJ2-1,CASSKLAGGKNEQFF,TGTGCCAGCAGCAAACTAGCGGGGGGTAAGAATGAGCAGTTCTTC
.,TRBV18,.,TRBJ1-2,CASSSQTYGYTF,TGTGCCAGCTCATCCCAAACCTATGGCTACACCTTC
.,TRBV15,.,TRBJ2-5,CATSRQSQGETQYF,TGTGCCACCAGCAGACAATCCCAGGGGGAGACCCAGTACTTC
.,TRBV9,.,TRBJ1-1,CASSVESDWVGNTEAFF,TGTGCCAGCAGCGTAGAGTCAGACTGGGTCGGGAACACTGAAGCTTTCTTT
.,TRBV18,.,TRBJ2-7,CASSGETYEQYF,TGTGCCAGCTCGGGGGAGACCTACGAGCAGTACTTC
.,TRBV27,.,TRBJ1-2,CASSFADRIANYGYTF,TGTGCCAGCAGTTTCGCCGACAGGATTGCTAACTATGGCTACACCTTC
TRBD1,TRBV7-9,.,TRBJ2-7,CASSSIDRGLSEQYF,TGTGCCAGCAGCTCTATTGACAGGGGACTGAGCGAGCAGTACTTC
.,TRBV7-2,.,TRBJ1-6,CASSFGQSASPLHF,TGTGCCAGCAGCTTTGGACAGTCGGCTTCACCCCTCCACTTT
.,TRBV5-1,.,TRBJ1-2,CASSLAGTVGEYGYTF,TGCGCCAGCAGCTTGGCCGGGACGGTGGGGGAGTATGGCTACACCTTC
.,TRBV2,.,TRBJ1-1,CASREINYEAFF,TGTGCCAGCAGAGAGATCAATTACGAAGCTTTCTTT
.,TRBV30,.,TRBJ1-1,CAWSVGPAGTEAFF,TGTGCCTGGAGTGTGGGTCCCGCGGGCACTGAAGCTTTCTTT